A single sample is the source of the 29 T cell receptor beta chains below, sequenced in a study of cytomegalovirus exposure and HLA in healthy donors. The PCR contained 60 Vbeta and 13 Jbeta primers. Some clones are missing from TCRdb's copy, which holds only in-frame ones; the method was immunoSEQ multiplex PCR. The sample includes 110,000 to 150,000 clones, 70% to 80% of them seen just once. Sequencing was done on a sample of PBMCs. All receptors derive from a woman between 45 and 60 years old in good health and CMV-seropositive.

Concerning this clone itself: One junction end does not reproduce the germline sequence, and a read error may be involved. V gene TRBV5-6 combines with J gene TRBJ2-7; 9 bases are a match to TRBD1. This CDR3 has 13 amino acids. CDR1 is SGHDT and CDR2 is YYEEEE in the germline V gene. In DNA form, the CDR3 reads TGTGCCAGCAGGATCCGGGACAGGGCGGCTAGAATATTC. Its translation: CASRIRDRAARIF. The entire variable domain, with the rest obtained from reference TRBV5-6 and TRBJ2-7, is as follows: DAGVTQSPTHLIKTRGQQVTLRCSPKSGHDTVSWYQQALGQGPQFIFQYYEEEERQRGNFPDRFSGHQFPNYSSELNVNALLLGDSALYLCASRIRDRAARIFGPGTRLTVT.

The chain combines TRBV6-1 with TRBJ2-2; D remains ambiguous. The CDR3 totals 13 residues. V was shortened by 6 bases and J by 6 bases, with 11 bases between the two germline ends. Germline V gives CDR1 MNHNS, CDR2 SASEGT. CDR3 loop: CASRALTAGELFF. The CDR3, as DNA: TGTGCCAGCAGAGCCCTCACCGCCGGGGAGCTGTTTTTT.

The chain couples TRBV27 to TRBJ1-6; D ambiguous. Trimming left V 4 bases short and J 12 bases short, with 16 bases between. CDR1 is MNHEY and CDR2 is SMNVEV in the germline V gene (reference sequence). This CDR3 region has 14 residues. The chain's CDR3 is CASSYPGPLQPLHF. The CDR3 DNA reads as TGTGCCAGCAGTTACCCGGGTCCCCTACAACCCCTCCACTTT.

The chain combines TRBV18 with TRBJ2-6; tentatively, D is TRBD1 (6 bases). The V and J ends lost 1 base and 4 bases respectively, with 17 bases between them. The CDR3 length is 18 residues. Germline CDR1 is KGHSH and CDR2 is LQKENI. Here the CDR3 DNA reads TGTGCCAGCTCACCACGTCTGACAGGCTCCGGAGGGGCCAACGTCCTGACTTTC. Translation gives CASSPRLTGSGGANVLTF.

This clone was counted between two and nine times. In DNA form, the CDR3 reads TGTGCCAGCAGTGAAGGGGCGACTAGTGGGGAGACCCAGTACTTC. It yields the protein CASSEGATSGETQYF. The chain couples TRBV6-1 to TRBJ2-5; TRBD2 might be the D (6 bases). The germline V and J ends were trimmed by 1 base and 5 bases, with 14 bases remaining between them. This CDR3 contains 15 residues. The germline V gene encodes CDR1 MNHNS and CDR2 SASEGT.

The gene calls are TRBV9 and TRBJ1-2, with TRBD1 matching over 9 bases. Trimming took 3 bases from V and 5 from J; bases not matched to a gene: 5. CDR3 size: 14 residues. Germline assignment: CDR1 SGDLS and CDR2 YYNGEE. This CDR3 reads CASSGGQGVYGYTF. The CDR3 nucleotides are TGTGCCAGCAGCGGGGGACAGGGAGTTTATGGCTACACCTTC. The full variable domain, rest sourced from reference TRBV9 and TRBJ1-2, is DSGVTQTPKHLITATGQRVTLRCSPRSGDLSVYWYQQSLDQGLQFLIQYYNGEERAKGNILERFSAQQFPDLHSELNLSSLELGDSALYFCASSGGQGVYGYTFGSGTRLTVV.

The V gene is TRBV30, the J gene TRBJ1-5; 7 bases fit TRBD1. V gave up 2 bases and J gave up 0 bases; unmatched junction bases: 4. The CDR3 has 15 residues. Germline CDR1 GTSNPN, CDR2 SVGIG (reference sequence). CDR3: CAWSSDRSSNQPQHF. CDR3 DNA: TGTGCCTGGAGTTCGGACAGGAGTAGCAATCAGCCCCAGCATTTT.

This CDR3 reads CASSLYEDQPQHF. Written as DNA, the CDR3 is TGTGCCAGCAGCCTGTATGAGGATCAGCCCCAGCATTTT. The V call is TRBV7-2, the J call TRBJ1-5, with D uncertain. CDR1 is SGHTA, CDR2 FQGNSA, per germline. This CDR3 spans 13 amino acids. Between the trimmed V and J ends, which lost 5 bases and 5 bases, there was a span of 10 bases.

The chain carries TRBV7-9 and TRBJ2-3; possible D gene TRBD1, 6 bases. Trimming took off 2 bases at V and 4 bases at J, with 13 bases between the two ends. The CDR3 sequence is 15 residues long. Germline values: CDR1 SEHNR, CDR2 FQNEAQ (reference sequence). This chain's CDR3 is CASSLSAGAADTQYF. CDR3 nucleotide sequence: TGTGCCAGCAGCTTATCTGCAGGGGCGGCAGATACGCAGTATTTT.

This clone has just a few counts. V and J are TRBV5-8 and TRBJ2-1; D possibly corresponds to TRBD1 (7 bases). The CDR3 sequence is 17 residues long. Germline V gene lookup returns CDR1 SGHTS and CDR2 YDEGEE. V lost 9 bases and J lost 5, with 27 bases in between. The CDR3 reads CATPAGLRDRYNNEQFF. The CDR3 DNA reads TGTGCCACCCCAGCGGGCCTCCGGGACAGATACAACAATGAGCAGTTCTTC.

This clone was counted a single time. The gene calls are TRBV28 and TRBJ1-6; D is uncertain. The V gene's germline CDR1 is MDHEN and CDR2 SYDVKM. Deletions cut 6 bases from V and 0 bases from J, with 6 bases between. The CDR3 extends over 14 amino acids. CDR3 region: CASSFPSYNSPLHF. The DNA for the CDR3 is TGTGCCAGCAGCTTCCCCTCCTATAATTCACCCCTCCACTTT. The complete variable domain, with remaining parts taken from reference TRBV28 and TRBJ1-6, reads DVKVTQSSRYLVKRTGEKVFLECVQDMDHENMFWYRQDPGLGLRLIYFSYDVKMKEKGDIPEGYSVSREKKERFSLILESASTNQTSMYLCASSFPSYNSPLHFGNGTRLTVT.

The chain links TRBV6-6 to TRBJ1-6, with D maybe TRBD1 (6 bases). The CDR3 is 14 residues long. V lost 6 bases and J lost 8, with 14 bases in between. Germline V lookup: CDR1 MNHNY, CDR2 SVGAGI (reference sequence). The CDR3 bases are TGTGCCAGCAGACAGGGAGGGCCCGATTCACCCCTCCACTTT. It encodes CASRQGGPDSPLHF.

The chain employs TRBV28 and TRBJ2-5; 7 nucleotides agree with TRBD2. The CDR3 has 14 residues. CDR1 is MDHEN, CDR2 SYDVKM, per germline. Trimming took 6 bases from V and 5 from J; bases not matched to a gene: 9. In DNA form, the CDR3 reads TGTGCCAGCAGAGAAACCGGGGGGAGGGAGACCCAGTACTTC. Protein product: CASRETGGRETQYF.

The sample holds a few counts of this clone. The chain has TRBV18 and TRBJ2-7; 10 nucleotides match TRBD1. V was clipped by 1 base and J by 3 bases; unmatched bases: 3. Germline loops: CDR1 KGHSH, CDR2 LQKENI. The CDR3 runs to 15 residues. In DNA, the CDR3 is TGTGCCAGCTCACCACGACAGGGGGCCTACTACGAGCAGTACTTC. Its protein product is CASSPRQGAYYEQYF.

This rearrangement joins TRBV10-1 to TRBJ2-1; perhaps TRBD1 as D (6 bases). V was cut by 7 bases and J by 6 bases, with 10 bases left in between. The CDR3 is made up of 12 amino acids. The germline V gene has CDR1 WNHNN and CDR2 SYGVQD (reference sequence). The CDR3 sequence: CASKPGVNEQFF. CDR3 DNA: TGCGCCAGCAAGCCAGGGGTCAATGAGCAGTTCTTC.

J is TRBJ2-7 and V is TRBV7-2, with TRBD1 identical over 9 bases. The J segment lost 3 bases and the V segment lost 5 bases, leaving 5 bases of the junction unmatched. CDR3 size: 14 residues. Germline V gene lookup returns CDR1 SGHTA and CDR2 FQGNSA. The CDR3 loop is CASSTGQGVYEQYF. The CDR3 DNA is TGTGCCAGCAGCACGGGACAGGGAGTCTACGAGCAGTACTTC.

The CDR3 sequence: CSVQGQVNTGELFF. The CDR3 DNA reads TGCAGCGTTCAGGGACAGGTGAACACCGGGGAGCTGTTTTTT. The chain couples TRBV29-1 to TRBJ2-2, with TRBD1 identical over 8 bases. Germline loops: CDR1 SQVTM, CDR2 ANQGSEA. This CDR3 contains 14 residues. Losses at the gene ends were 5 bases for V and 1 base for J; bases not matched to a gene: 3.

V usage is TRBV5-1 and J usage is TRBJ1-1, with TRBD1 matching over 7 bases. The ends lost 1 base at V and 7 bases at J; junction bases unmatched: 4. The CDR3 length is 13 residues. Looked up from germline, CDR1 is SGHRS and CDR2 is YFSETQ. The DNA for the CDR3 is TGCGCCAGCAGCTTGAGACAGGGAATTGAAGCTTTCTTT. Translated, it gives CASSLRQGIEAFF.

This chain connects TRBV5-8 to TRBJ1-4; D remains unclear. The CDR3 loop spans 15 amino acids. The V and J ends lost 5 bases and 4 bases respectively, with 15 bases between them. The germline V gene has CDR1 SGHTS and CDR2 YDEGEE. The CDR3 sequence: CASSPVGVINEKLFF. CDR3 DNA sequence: TGTGCCAGCAGTCCGGTGGGAGTTATTAATGAAAAACTGTTTTTT.

The chain recombines TRBV18 with TRBJ2-7, with 9 bases fitting TRBD1. The V and J ends lost 5 bases and 2 bases, in that order; junction bases with no gene match: 4. The CDR3 length is 14 residues. The germline gives CDR1 KGHSH, CDR2 LQKENI. The CDR3 coding sequence is TGTGCCAGCTCAAATGGACAGGGGACCTACGAGCAGTACTTC. It encodes CASSNGQGTYEQYF.

The chain carries TRBV5-8 and TRBJ1-4; D is uncertain. Germline CDR1 SGHTS, CDR2 YDEGEE. Trimming removed 1 base from V and 5 bases from J, with 9 bases in between. This CDR3 is built from 14 residues. Here the CDR3 DNA reads TGTGCCAGCAGCTTGTCCGTCGGGAATGAAAAACTGTTTTTT. Its protein is CASSLSVGNEKLFF.

This sequence joins TRBV4-1 and TRBJ1-2, with 7 bases fitting TRBD1. CDR1 is MGHRA and CDR2 is YSYEKL in the germline V gene. Unmatched junction bases numbered 13, after V lost 4 bases and J lost 5 bases. The CDR3 totals 16 residues. CDR3 protein: CASSRPDRTERYGYTF. In DNA form, the CDR3 reads TGCGCCAGCAGCCGACCGGACAGGACGGAACGTTATGGCTACACCTTC.

In this sample, this clone turned up a few times. This chain's CDR3 is CASRPGRGYETQYF. The CDR3 region has the DNA TGTGCCAGCAGACCGGGCAGGGGGTATGAGACCCAGTACTTC. The chain employs TRBV7-2 and TRBJ2-5; 7 nucleotides line up with TRBD1. The CDR3 spans 14 residues. Trimming at V came to 6 bases and at J to 5 bases, leaving 9 bases not matched to a gene. Germline V gene lookup returns CDR1 SGHTA and CDR2 FQGNSA.

The rearrangement uses TRBV6-5 and TRBJ2-5; D is uncertain. Looked up from germline, CDR1 is MNHEY and CDR2 is SVGAGI. V shed 4 bases and J shed 0 bases, with 6 bases lying between them. The CDR3 consists of 13 residues. CDR3 DNA sequence: TGTGCCAGCAGTTTCGGTAACCAAGAGACCCAGTACTTC. It codes for CASSFGNQETQYF.

The rearrangement joins TRBV7-8 to TRBJ2-7; TRBD1 is a possible D gene (6 bases). The ends were cut back, 3 bases at V and 4 bases at J, with 16 bases in the middle. Looked up from germline, CDR1 is SGHVS and CDR2 is FQNEAQ. CDR3 length: 15 residues. The CDR3 region is CASSFSGTLPYEQYF. The DNA for the CDR3 is TGTGCCAGCAGCTTCTCCGGGACACTTCCTTACGAGCAGTACTTC.

The genes are TRBV7-2 and TRBJ2-3; maybe TRBD1 (6 bases). In germline, CDR1 is SGHTA, CDR2 FQGNSA. The CDR3 loop spans 14 amino acids. The V and J ends lost 1 base and 4 bases respectively, with 9 bases between them. The DNA of the CDR3 is TGTGCCAGCAGCTTAGGCACAGGGTCAGATACGCAGTATTTT. Its protein product is CASSLGTGSDTQYF.

V gene TRBV30 combines with J gene TRBJ1-4; the D is unclear. Germline V gene lookup returns CDR1 GTSNPN and CDR2 SVGIG (reference sequence). Between the trimmed V and J ends, which lost 3 bases and 5 bases, there was a span of 4 bases. The CDR3 is 11 amino acids. CDR3 sequence (DNA): TGTGCCTGGAGGAGAAATGAAAAACTGTTTTTT. It yields the protein CAWRRNEKLFF.

The rearrangement joins TRBV2 to TRBJ2-2; D unclear. The CDR3 spans 12 residues. Trimming took 8 bases from V and 6 from J, leaving 10 bases between them. The germline V gene has CDR1 SNHLY and CDR2 FYNNEI. CDR3 loop: CASGIRSGELFF. Written as DNA, the CDR3 is TGTGCCAGCGGTATACGGTCCGGGGAGCTGTTTTTT. Together with reference TRBV2 and TRBJ2-2, the CDR3 gives the full variable domain: EPEVTQTPSHQVTQMGQEVILRCVPISNHLYFYWYRQILGQKVEFLVSFYNNEISEKSEIFDDQFSVERPDGSNFTLKIRSTKLEDSAMYFCASGIRSGELFFGEGSRLTVL.

V usage is TRBV7-2 and J usage is TRBJ1-4, with D unclear. Trimming took off 0 bases at V and 2 bases at J, with 7 bases between the two ends. This CDR3 has 15 amino acids. Germline CDR1 is SGHTA and CDR2 is FQGNSA. The CDR3 sequence: CASSLASGTNEKLFF. The CDR3 DNA reads as TGTGCCAGCAGCTTAGCGTCGGGGACTAATGAAAAACTGTTTTTT.